This is a list of T cell receptor beta chains from one sample in a study of lymphopenia after photon versus proton radiotherapy. Data came from immunoSEQ multiplex PCR; TCRdb stores just in-frame clones and leaves some out. The sample includes more than 60,000 clones, 86% seen only once; the top ten take roughly 2.3%. This specimen consisted of peripheral blood, obtained from a patient treated with photon-based radiotherapy. Every receptor here comes from a man aged 35 to 55 with gastric cancer. The CDR3 runs from the conserved cysteine through the conserved F or W. A D gene is named only where the DNA matches it firmly. Size is stated for part of the rows, as once, few or many counts, or as a class when the clone is expanded.

clone_size: .
j_call: TRBJ2-3
d_call: .
v_call: TRBV7-9
cdr3_nt: TGTGCCAGCAGCTTAGGTCAGGGAATTGGCACAGATACGCAGTATTTT
cdr3_aa: CASSLGQGIGTDTQYF

clone_size: few
j_call: TRBJ1-5
d_call: .
v_call: TRBV30
cdr3_nt: TGTGCCTGGAGTACGGGCGCGTCAGGGCCCCAGCATTTT
cdr3_aa: CAWSTGASGPQHF

clone_size: .
j_call: TRBJ1-1
d_call: .
v_call: TRBV27
cdr3_nt: TGTGCCAGCAGTTTAATGGCAGGGCTTATGAACACTGAAGCTTTCTTT
cdr3_aa: CASSLMAGLMNTEAFF

clone_size: .
j_call: TRBJ2-2
d_call: TRBD2
v_call: TRBV7-3
cdr3_nt: TGTGCCAGCAGCTTAAATTTTCGGGGGGGCCTCCCTACCGGGGAGCTGTTTTTT
cdr3_aa: CASSLNFRGGLPTGELFF

clone_size: .
j_call: TRBJ2-1
d_call: TRBD1
v_call: TRBV5-5
cdr3_nt: TGTGCCAGCAGCTCTGGCGGGACAGGGGGTTATAATGAGCAGTTCTTC
cdr3_aa: CASSSGGTGGYNEQFF

clone_size: .
j_call: TRBJ2-7
d_call: .
v_call: TRBV6-1
cdr3_nt: TGTGCCAGTGGAACGGGCTACGAGCAGTACTTC
cdr3_aa: CASGTGYEQYF

clone_size: .
j_call: TRBJ1-2
d_call: .
v_call: TRBV21-1
cdr3_nt: TGTGCCAGCAGCTGCCGGACAGGGGGCTGCTATGGCTACACCTTC
cdr3_aa: CASSCRTGGCYGYTF

clone_size: once
j_call: TRBJ1-1
d_call: .
v_call: TRBV6-1
cdr3_nt: TGTGCCAGCAGTGAGATGGGGGGGAACACTGAAGCTTTCTTT
cdr3_aa: CASSEMGGNTEAFF

clone_size: .
j_call: TRBJ2-1
d_call: .
v_call: TRBV6-1
cdr3_nt: TGTGCCAGCAGTGGCTGGTATGAGCAGTTCTTC
cdr3_aa: CASSGWYEQFF

clone_size: .
j_call: TRBJ1-2
d_call: TRBD1
v_call: TRBV4-3
cdr3_nt: TGCGCCAGCAGCCTATTCGGGACAGGGGATGCTGGCTACACCTTC
cdr3_aa: CASSLFGTGDAGYTF

clone_size: .
j_call: TRBJ2-7
d_call: TRBD1
v_call: TRBV11-2
cdr3_nt: TGTGCCAGCACCTCCGGGACAGGGTCCTACGAGCAGTACTTC
cdr3_aa: CASTSGTGSYEQYF

clone_size: .
j_call: TRBJ2-2
d_call: .
v_call: TRBV27
cdr3_nt: TGTGCCAGCAGTCCCAACACCGGGGAGCTGTTTTTT
cdr3_aa: CASSPNTGELFF

clone_size: medium-sized
j_call: TRBJ1-5
d_call: .
v_call: TRBV7-2
cdr3_nt: TGTGCCAGCTCTAGGAGCGGCAATCAGCCCCAGCATTTT
cdr3_aa: CASSRSGNQPQHF

clone_size: .
j_call: TRBJ1-1
d_call: .
v_call: TRBV7-9
cdr3_nt: TGTGCCAGCAGCCCTCCGACGACAGGCCGCACTGAAGCTTTCTTT
cdr3_aa: CASSPPTTGRTEAFF

clone_size: .
j_call: TRBJ1-1
d_call: .
v_call: TRBV6-5
cdr3_nt: TGTGCCAGCAGTTACTCAGGGTTAGGGAACACTGAAGCTTTCTTT
cdr3_aa: CASSYSGLGNTEAFF

clone_size: .
j_call: TRBJ2-1
d_call: TRBD2
v_call: TRBV5-4
cdr3_nt: TGTGCCAGCAGCTTGCAGCGGGGGAGTTACAATGAGCAGTTCTTC
cdr3_aa: CASSLQRGSYNEQFF

clone_size: few
j_call: TRBJ1-6
d_call: TRBD1
v_call: TRBV9
cdr3_nt: TGTGCCAGCAGCATCGGACAGGGAGCGGGTTCACCCCTCCACTTT
cdr3_aa: CASSIGQGAGSPLHF

clone_size: .
j_call: TRBJ1-6
d_call: TRBD1
v_call: TRBV7-9
cdr3_nt: TGTGCCAGCAGCTGGACAGGGGGGCGTAATTCACCCCTCCACTTT
cdr3_aa: CASSWTGGRNSPLHF

clone_size: .
j_call: TRBJ2-5
d_call: .
v_call: TRBV30
cdr3_nt: TGTGCCTGGAGTGTGGTGAACCAAGAGACCCAGTACTTC
cdr3_aa: CAWSVVNQETQYF

clone_size: .
j_call: TRBJ2-7
d_call: TRBD1
v_call: TRBV7-9
cdr3_nt: TGTGCCAGCACCCGACAGGGGGCGTCCTACGAGCAGTACTTC
cdr3_aa: CASTRQGASYEQYF

clone_size: .
j_call: TRBJ1-5
d_call: .
v_call: TRBV19
cdr3_nt: TGTGCCAGTACAATGCGAGGGCAGAGGGGCAATCAGCCCCAGCATTTT
cdr3_aa: CASTMRGQRGNQPQHF

clone_size: .
j_call: TRBJ2-7
d_call: .
v_call: TRBV7-2
cdr3_nt: TGTGCCAGCAGCTATCCTACGAGCTCCTACGAGCAGTACTTC
cdr3_aa: CASSYPTSSYEQYF

clone_size: .
j_call: TRBJ1-5
d_call: .
v_call: TRBV2
cdr3_nt: TGTGCCAGCACCGAGAGGGGGGGTAATCAGCCCCAGCATTTT
cdr3_aa: CASTERGGNQPQHF

clone_size: .
j_call: TRBJ2-3
d_call: TRBD1
v_call: TRBV4-2
cdr3_nt: TGTGCCAGCAGCCTTGGGACAGGCAGTGCAGATACGCAGTATTTT
cdr3_aa: CASSLGTGSADTQYF

clone_size: .
j_call: TRBJ1-5
d_call: .
v_call: TRBV6-6
cdr3_nt: TGTGCCAGCATCCCAACCGGGACATATAGCAATCAGCCCCAGCATTTT
cdr3_aa: CASIPTGTYSNQPQHF

clone_size: .
j_call: TRBJ1-2
d_call: TRBD1
v_call: TRBV6-5
cdr3_nt: TGTGCCAGCAGCCGTCCCGGGACAGGGTTCTATGGCTACACCTTC
cdr3_aa: CASSRPGTGFYGYTF

clone_size: .
j_call: TRBJ2-1
d_call: .
v_call: TRBV9
cdr3_nt: TGTGCCAGCAGCGCCCTAGGGGAGTCCTACAATGAGCAGTTCTTC
cdr3_aa: CASSALGESYNEQFF

clone_size: .
j_call: TRBJ2-2
d_call: .
v_call: TRBV19
cdr3_nt: TGTGCCACCGATACGAACACCGGGGAGCTGTTTTTT
cdr3_aa: CATDTNTGELFF

clone_size: .
j_call: TRBJ2-7
d_call: .
v_call: TRBV5-6
cdr3_nt: TGTGCCAGCAGCTTGGGGTCGGGGAGCTACGAGCAGTACTTC
cdr3_aa: CASSLGSGSYEQYF

clone_size: .
j_call: TRBJ2-3
d_call: .
v_call: TRBV5-1
cdr3_nt: TGCGCCAGCAGCTTGGACTACAGCACAGATACGCAGTATTTT
cdr3_aa: CASSLDYSTDTQYF

clone_size: .
j_call: TRBJ2-1
d_call: TRBD2
v_call: TRBV15
cdr3_nt: TGTGCCACCAGCAGAGATATCAGCGGGGGGGCCAGTAAATCCTACAATGAGCAGTTCTTC
cdr3_aa: CATSRDISGGASKSYNEQFF

clone_size: once
j_call: TRBJ2-3
d_call: .
v_call: TRBV5-4
cdr3_nt: TGTGCCAGCAGCGCGGGATCCACGAATACGCAGTATTTT
cdr3_aa: CASSAGSTNTQYF

clone_size: .
j_call: TRBJ2-7
d_call: TRBD1
v_call: TRBV6-6
cdr3_nt: TGTGCCAGCAGTTACCATGACAGGGGGGGTGCCTACGAGCAGTACTTC
cdr3_aa: CASSYHDRGGAYEQYF

clone_size: .
j_call: TRBJ1-6
d_call: TRBD1
v_call: TRBV2
cdr3_nt: TGTGCCAGCACCTCCGACAGGGGTAGTAATTCACCCCTCCACTTT
cdr3_aa: CASTSDRGSNSPLHF

clone_size: .
j_call: TRBJ1-2
d_call: TRBD1
v_call: TRBV5-6
cdr3_nt: TGTGCCACCAAGGGACAGTCGTATGGCTACACCTTC
cdr3_aa: CATKGQSYGYTF

clone_size: .
j_call: TRBJ1-5
d_call: .
v_call: TRBV4-1
cdr3_nt: TGCGCCAGCAGCCAAGATGGGACCAGGGGTCAGCCCCAGCATTTT
cdr3_aa: CASSQDGTRGQPQHF

clone_size: once
j_call: TRBJ2-1
d_call: .
v_call: TRBV20-1
cdr3_nt: TGCAGTGCCACGGGCAATGAGCAGTTCTTC
cdr3_aa: CSATGNEQFF

clone_size: .
j_call: TRBJ2-1
d_call: TRBD1
v_call: TRBV7-9
cdr3_nt: TGTGCCAGCAGCTCTGCCGGACAGGGGTGGGATGAGCAGTTCTTC
cdr3_aa: CASSSAGQGWDEQFF

clone_size: .
j_call: TRBJ1-1
d_call: TRBD1
v_call: TRBV6-1
cdr3_nt: TGTGCCAGCAGGGAAGGGGGCTCGGTTAGAGCTGAAGCTTTCTTT
cdr3_aa: CASREGGSVRAEAFF

clone_size: .
j_call: TRBJ2-3
d_call: .
v_call: TRBV6-6
cdr3_nt: TGTGCCAGCAGTAAATTCTCGACAGGCACAGATACGCAGTATTTT
cdr3_aa: CASSKFSTGTDTQYF

clone_size: once
j_call: TRBJ2-7
d_call: .
v_call: TRBV30
cdr3_nt: TGTGCCTGGAGTTCGAAATACGAGCAGTACTTC
cdr3_aa: CAWSSKYEQYF

clone_size: .
j_call: TRBJ2-1
d_call: .
v_call: TRBV6-1
cdr3_nt: TGTGCCAGCAGTGGCGGAGGCAATGAGCAGTTCTTC
cdr3_aa: CASSGGGNEQFF

clone_size: .
j_call: TRBJ1-3
d_call: TRBD1
v_call: TRBV5-5
cdr3_nt: TGTGCCAGCAGCTTTACAGGGGACACTGGAAACACCATATATTTT
cdr3_aa: CASSFTGDTGNTIYF

clone_size: .
j_call: TRBJ1-3
d_call: .
v_call: TRBV9
cdr3_nt: TGTGCCAGCAGCGTAGACCCGGTATCTGGAAACACCATATATTTT
cdr3_aa: CASSVDPVSGNTIYF

clone_size: .
j_call: TRBJ2-1
d_call: TRBD1
v_call: TRBV5-6
cdr3_nt: TGTGCCAGCAGCTTGGTTGGGACAGGGGAGAATGAGCAGTTCTTC
cdr3_aa: CASSLVGTGENEQFF